This T cell receptor (beta chain) comes out of a study of early stage breast cancer tumors. The wider study: Most invasive tumors, twelve of 16, were ER+/PR+/HER2-. Notes on the study in general: Commonly generated sequences made up most enriched TCRB sequences shared between patients.

Losses at the gene ends were 1 base for V and 6 bases for J; bases not matched to a gene: 2. The CDR3 is 13 amino acids. Germline V gene lookup returns CDR1 LGHNA and CDR2 YNFKEQ. About 18-50 mg of tumor tissue was diced per sample. Each sample had two DNA replicates, about 0.5 ug blood or about 1.4 ug tissue. Some clones are missing from TCRdb's copy, which holds only in-frame ones; the method was immunoSEQ multiplex PCR. The repertoire holds 6,000 to 10,000 clones, with around 62% as singletons. On this clone itself: Its antigen remains unknown.

Specimen: breast tumor tissue. This chain connects TRBV4-2 to TRBJ2-7, with 8 bases identical to TRBD2. This sequence originates from a person between 65 and 79 years old with breast cancer. In DNA form, the CDR3 reads TGTGCCAGCAGCCAAGGTAGCGGGGTCGAGCAGTACTTC. It translates to CASSQGSGVEQYF.